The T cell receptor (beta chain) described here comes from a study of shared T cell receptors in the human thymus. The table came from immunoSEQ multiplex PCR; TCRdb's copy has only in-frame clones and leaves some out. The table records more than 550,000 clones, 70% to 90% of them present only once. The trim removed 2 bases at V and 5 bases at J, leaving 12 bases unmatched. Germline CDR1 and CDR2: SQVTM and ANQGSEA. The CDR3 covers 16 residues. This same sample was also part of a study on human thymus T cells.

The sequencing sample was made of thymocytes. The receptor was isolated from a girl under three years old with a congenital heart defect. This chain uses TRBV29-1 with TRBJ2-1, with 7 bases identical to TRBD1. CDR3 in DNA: TGCAGCGTTGAAAGTCCACGGACAGGAACACACAATGAGCAGTTCTTC. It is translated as CSVESPRTGTHNEQFF.